The next 17 T cell receptor beta chains were all read from a single sample in a study of Ad26.COV2.S vaccination and SARS-CoV-2 variants. Treatment: about 20 received Ad26.COV2.S at low or high dose, single or two shots; a few received placebo; per-sample allocation not given. The samples were gathered on day 63 after the first injection of vaccine or placebo. Measured with immunoSEQ multiplex PCR; TCRdb has only the in-frame clones, and not every one. The sample carries about 680,000 clones, 80% to 90% recorded once. The source material was peripheral blood, sampled in a trial of Ad26.COV2.S vaccine versus placebo. All receptors derive from a person aged 18 to 59 who received the Ad26.COV2.S COVID-19 vaccine or a placebo.

The rearrangement uses TRBV2 and TRBJ2-1, with a tentative D call TRBD2 (6 bases). Germline V gene lookup returns CDR1 SNHLY and CDR2 FYNNEI. The CDR3 extends over 15 amino acids. Trimming cost V 6 bases and J 0 bases, with 12 bases left between them. As DNA, the CDR3 is TGTGCCAGCAGGGGGGGTTCTAGCTCCTACAATGAGCAGTTCTTC. This gives the protein CASRGGSSSYNEQFF.

This clone was recorded once. This chain joins TRBV12-2 and TRBJ2-5; the table's D call of TRBD2 was not tested on the DNA. TRBV12-2 is a listed pseudogene. The CDR3 is made up of 13 amino acids. Here the CDR3 DNA reads TGTGCAAGTCGCTTATTCAACGGAGAGACCCAGTACTTC. Translation: CASRLFNGETQYF.

A remark on this clone: This specimen includes other DNA sequences encoding the same CDR3. This chain connects TRBV9 to TRBJ2-3; 14 bases line up with TRBD2. Per the germline V gene, CDR1 is SGDLS and CDR2 is YYNGEE. The CDR3 consists of 16 residues. Unmatched junction bases numbered 4, after V lost 4 bases and J lost 3 bases. CDR3 coding DNA: TGTGCCAGCAGCCCCAGACTAGCGGGAGGGACAGATACGCAGTATTTT. This sequence encodes CASSPRLAGGTDTQYF. Full variable domain (remainder filled in from reference TRBV9 and TRBJ2-3): DSGVTQTPKHLITATGQRVTLRCSPRSGDLSVYWYQQSLDQGLQFLIQYYNGEERAKGNILERFSAQQFPDLHSELNLSSLELGDSALYFCASSPRLAGGTDTQYFGPGTRLTVL.

This chain connects TRBV20-1 to TRBJ1-2; no clear D gene. V was shortened by 6 bases and J by 8 bases, with 13 bases between the two germline ends. Germline assignment: CDR1 DFQATT and CDR2 SNEGSKA (reference sequence). The CDR3 is made up of 11 amino acids. As DNA, the CDR3 is TGCAGTGCATGGAACAGAGGCGGCTACACCTTC. As protein: CSAWNRGGYTF.

The V gene is TRBV18, the J gene TRBJ2-5; D may correspond to TRBD1 or TRBD2 (5 bases each). CDR3 length: 14 residues. The germline V and J ends were trimmed by 3 bases and 7 bases, with 15 bases remaining between them. Germline assignment: CDR1 KGHSH and CDR2 LQKENI. The CDR3 region has the DNA TGTGCCAGCTCACCGGGACGGACTCCGTGGACCCAGTACTTC. Protein product: CASSPGRTPWTQYF.

The chain carries TRBV19 and TRBJ2-3; D might be TRBD1 (5 bases). In germline, CDR1 is LNHDA, CDR2 SQIVND (reference sequence). V was shortened by 4 bases and J by 1 base, with 9 bases between the two germline ends. This CDR3 has 14 residues. The CDR3 region is CASSTQGGTDTQYF. CDR3 DNA sequence: TGTGCCAGTAGTACCCAAGGGGGCACAGATACGCAGTATTTT.

The rearrangement joins TRBV5-5 to TRBJ1-3; the match to TRBD1 covers 9 bases. V shed 0 bases and J 7 bases; nucleotides not matched to a gene: 5. The V gene's germline CDR1 is SGHKS and CDR2 YYEKEE (reference sequence). The CDR3 extends over 15 amino acids. This chain's CDR3 is CASSLAGQGYNTIYF. CDR3 DNA: TGTGCCAGCAGCTTGGCAGGACAGGGGTACAACACCATATATTTT. Complete variable domain (other parts from reference TRBV5-5 and TRBJ1-3): DAGVTQSPTHLIKTRGQQVTLRCSPISGHKSVSWYQQVLGQGPQFIFQYYEKEERGRGNFPDRFSARQFPNYSSELNVNALLLGDSALYLCASSLAGQGYNTIYFGEGSWLTVV.

The chain joins TRBV10-2 to TRBJ1-1; 7 bases are a match to TRBD1. The CDR3 runs to 13 residues. From germline, CDR1 is WSHSY and CDR2 SAAADI. The V gene end was trimmed by 10 bases and the J gene end by 4 bases; junction bases not matched to a gene: 9. DNA of the CDR3: TGCGCCACCAGCCCACAGGGGAGCACTGAAGCTTTCTTT. Translating it yields CATSPQGSTEAFF.

The chain uses TRBV12-3 or TRBV12-4 and TRBJ2-5; TRBD1 is a possible D gene (6 bases). Trimming shortened V by 3 bases and J by 5 bases, and 10 bases separated the two germline ends. The CDR3 spans 13 residues. DNA for the CDR3: TGTGCCAGCAGTTTTTTACAGGGTGAGACCCAGTACTTC. It yields the protein CASSFLQGETQYF.

The CDR3 DNA is TGTGCCACCAGTGACTCAGGGTCGCATGGCTACACCTTC. Its protein is CATSDSGSHGYTF. The chain has TRBV24-1 and TRBJ1-2, with D perhaps TRBD1 (5 bases). Trimming cost V 4 bases and J 6 bases, with 11 bases left between them. This CDR3 is built from 13 residues. The germline CDR1 and CDR2 sequences are KGHDR and SFDVKD.

The chain couples TRBV7-2 to TRBJ1-5; TRBD1 agrees at 9 bases. CDR1 and CDR2 (germline): SGHTA, FQGNSA. This CDR3 is built from 17 residues. J was trimmed by 6 bases and V by 1 base; bases with no gene match: 10. In nucleotides, the CDR3 is TGTGCCAGCAGCTTAGGAGGGACAGGGTCCTGGGGTCAGCCCCAGCATTTT. Translating it yields CASSLGGTGSWGQPQHF. Filled out from reference TRBV7-2 and TRBJ1-5, the complete variable domain reads GAGVSQSPSNKVTEKGKDVELRCDPISGHTALYWYRQSLGQGLEFLIYFQGNSAPDKSGLPSDRFSAERTGGSVSTLTIQRTQQEDSAVYLCASSLGGTGSWGQPQHFGDGTRLSIL.

This clone was detected a few times. The genes are TRBV4-2 and TRBJ2-1, with D perhaps matching TRBD2 (7 bases). Trimming took off 0 bases at V and 7 bases at J, with 19 bases between the two ends. In germline, CDR1 is LGHNA, CDR2 YNFKEQ. The CDR3 consists of 17 residues. The CDR3 spells CASSQDRWGGAVNEQFF. The CDR3 nucleotides read TGTGCCAGCAGCCAAGATCGTTGGGGGGGGGCCGTGAATGAGCAGTTCTTC.

The chain uses TRBV7-2 and TRBJ2-7; D is undetermined. Germline-derived CDR1 and CDR2 are SGHTA and FQGNSA. The CDR3 runs 13 residues. V was shortened by 1 base and J by 2 bases, with 6 bases between the two germline ends. CDR3 residues: CASSLEFPYEQYF. CDR3 DNA: TGTGCCAGCAGCTTAGAATTCCCCTACGAGCAGTACTTC.

The chain is built from TRBV5-1 and TRBJ1-1; tentatively, D is TRBD1 (5 bases). Trimming removed 2 bases at V and 0 bases at J, with 17 bases between. Germline V gene data show CDR1 as SGHRS and CDR2 as YFSETQ. The CDR3 runs 17 residues. As DNA, the CDR3 is TGCGCCAGCAGCTTAGGGGTCAGTACCGTCATGAACACTGAAGCTTTCTTT. The encoded protein is CASSLGVSTVMNTEAFF. Supplemented by reference TRBV5-1 and TRBJ1-1, the full variable domain reads KAGVTQTPRYLIKTRGQQVTLSCSPISGHRSVSWYQQTPGQGLQFLFEYFSETQRNKGNFPGRFSGRQFSNSRSEMNVSTLELGDSALYLCASSLGVSTVMNTEAFFGQGTRLTVV.

This clone was found once. V usage is TRBV5-6 and J usage is TRBJ2-3, with a possible D match to TRBD1 (6 bases). CDR3 length: 14 residues. V lost 1 base to trimming and J lost 3 bases, with 9 bases between them. CDR1 is SGHDT, CDR2 YYEEEE, per germline. The CDR3 loop is CASSLFDRTDTQYF. CDR3 nucleotide sequence: TGTGCCAGCAGCTTGTTTGACAGGACAGATACGCAGTATTTT.

The chain has TRBV3-1 (or the pseudogene TRBV3-2) and TRBJ2-7, with 10 bases fitting TRBD1. Germline-derived CDR1 and CDR2 are LGHDT and YNNKEL (reference sequence). V dropped 0 bases and J dropped 5; count of bases not matched to a gene: 7. This CDR3 spans 16 amino acids. In DNA, the CDR3 is TGTGCCAGCAGCCAAGATCTCGGGGACAGGGGCCACGAGCAGTACTTC. It encodes CASSQDLGDRGHEQYF.

V usage is TRBV18 and J usage is TRBJ2-3; D possibly matches TRBD1 or TRBD2 (5 bases each). The CDR3 runs to 15 residues. Germline V gene sequence: CDR1 KGHSH, CDR2 LQKENI. Trimming took 2 bases from V and 0 from J, leaving 9 bases between them. CDR3 loop: CASSPGTVSTDTQYF. The CDR3 DNA reads TGTGCCAGCTCACCAGGGACGGTAAGCACAGATACGCAGTATTTT.